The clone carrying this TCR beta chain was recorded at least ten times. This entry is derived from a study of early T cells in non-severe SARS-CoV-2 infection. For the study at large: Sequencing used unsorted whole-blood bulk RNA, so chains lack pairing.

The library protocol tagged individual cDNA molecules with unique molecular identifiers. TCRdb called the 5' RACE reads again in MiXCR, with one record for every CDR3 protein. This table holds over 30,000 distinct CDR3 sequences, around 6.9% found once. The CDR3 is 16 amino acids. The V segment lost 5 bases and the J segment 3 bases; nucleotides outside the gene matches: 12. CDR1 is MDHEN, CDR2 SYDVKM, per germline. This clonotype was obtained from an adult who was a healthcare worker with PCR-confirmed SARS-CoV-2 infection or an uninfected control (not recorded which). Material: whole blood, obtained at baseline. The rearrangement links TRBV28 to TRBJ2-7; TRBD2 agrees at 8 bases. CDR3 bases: TGTGCCAGCAGTAATACGGGGGGGGCCCAGGGCTACGAGCAGTACTTC. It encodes CASSNTGGAQGYEQYF.